A single sample is the source of the 25 T cell receptor beta chains below, sequenced in a study of OX40 agonist ivuxolimab in advanced cancers. Repertoires were generated with immunoSEQ multiplex PCR, while TCRdb's copy carries only in-frame clones and drops some. The table shows approximately 44,000 clones, with more than 75% occurring only once. The source material was CD4+ or CD8+ T cells sorted from blood, sampled in a trial of the OX40 agonist ivuxolimab. Receptor source: an adult with an advanced solid tumor such as melanoma, head and neck, liver or kidney cancer.

The V call is TRBV7-9, the J call TRBJ1-5, with 7 bases aligning to TRBD1. Losses at the gene ends were 4 bases for V and 7 bases for J; bases not matched to a gene: 4. This CDR3 spans 13 amino acids. CDR1 is SEHNR, CDR2 FQNEAQ, per germline (reference sequence). The chain's CDR3 is CASSSTGDQPQHF. The CDR3 DNA follows: TGTGCCAGCAGCTCCACAGGGGACCAGCCCCAGCATTTT.

The chain links TRBV10-3 to TRBJ1-1, with D possibly being TRBD1 (5 bases). This CDR3 is 15 amino acids long. Germline CDR1 and CDR2: ENHRY and SYGVKD. Trimming cost V 5 bases and J 5 bases, with 18 bases left between them. CDR3 residues: CAISTPGSGGTEAFF. The DNA for the CDR3 is TGTGCCATCAGTACACCGGGGTCCGGGGGGACTGAAGCTTTCTTT.

This chain links TRBV5-1 with TRBJ2-1, with TRBD2 matching 9 bases. The CDR3 runs to 16 residues. V dropped 0 bases and J dropped 7; count of bases not matched to a gene: 8. CDR1 and CDR2 (germline): SGHRS, YFSETQ. CDR3 residues: CASSLVAGGPENEQFF. The DNA of the CDR3 is TGCGCCAGCAGCTTGGTGGCGGGAGGGCCAGAGAATGAGCAGTTCTTC.

This chain links TRBV5-1 with TRBJ2-3; 14 nucleotides match TRBD2. V lost 4 bases and J lost 0; bases outside the gene matches: 10. The CDR3 runs to 19 residues. Germline V gives CDR1 SGHRS, CDR2 YFSETQ. CDR3 coding DNA: TGCGCCAGCAGCCTCCGTGGACTAGCGGGGGGAATCAGCACAGATACGCAGTATTTT. Amino acid sequence: CASSLRGLAGGISTDTQYF.

This chain joins TRBV19 and TRBJ2-3, with 7 bases matching TRBD2. The CDR3 sequence is 16 residues long. J was trimmed by 3 bases and V by 2 bases; bases with no gene match: 8. Germline assignment: CDR1 LNHDA and CDR2 SQIVND (reference sequence). For the CDR3, the DNA is TGTGCCAGTAGTATAAGGGCTAGCGGAGCTACAGATACGCAGTATTTT. It codes for CASSIRASGATDTQYF.

The rearrangement joins TRBV10-3 to TRBJ2-3; 10 positions match TRBD1. Germline CDR1 reads ENHRY; CDR2 reads SYGVKD. The CDR3 spans 13 residues. The V gene end was trimmed by 8 bases and the J gene end by 6 bases; junction bases not matched to a gene: 5. In nucleotides, the CDR3 is TGTGCCATCGGGGACAGGGGCCGGGATACGCAGTATTTT. This codes for CAIGDRGRDTQYF.

Here the CDR3 DNA reads TGTGCCAGCAGTAGACCAACAGGGGGAGAAACTGAAGCTTTCTTT. Residues: CASSRPTGGETEAFF. The rearrangement links TRBV5-4 to TRBJ1-1, with 8 bases aligning to TRBD1. The CDR3 contains 15 residues. CDR1 and CDR2 (germline): SGHNT, YYREEE (reference sequence). V shed 5 bases and J 5 bases; nucleotides not matched to a gene: 11.

The J gene is TRBJ2-7, the V gene TRBV7-2, with 9 bases lining up with TRBD2. Germline CDR1 reads SGHTA; CDR2 reads FQGNSA. The CDR3 runs to 15 residues. V shed 1 base and J 6 bases; nucleotides not matched to a gene: 7. The CDR3 DNA reads TGTGCCAGCAGCTTAGAGGCGGGAGGGGCACGCGAGCAGTACTTC. Encoded protein: CASSLEAGGAREQYF.

The chain employs TRBV28 and TRBJ1-1, with a tentative D call TRBD1 (6 bases). Germline V lookup: CDR1 MDHEN, CDR2 SYDVKM. Trimming stripped 6 bases from V and 5 bases from J, with 10 bases between. The length of the CDR3 is 12 residues. The CDR3 protein is CASRLGGTEAFF. DNA for the CDR3: TGTGCCAGCAGACTAGGGGGGACTGAAGCTTTCTTT.

The chain links TRBV28 to TRBJ2-4; possibly TRBD2 for D (6 bases). The CDR3 is 16 residues long. The V gene lost 5 bases and the J gene lost 1 base, with 15 bases spanning the gap. Germline lookup yields CDR1 MDHEN and CDR2 SYDVKM. The CDR3 DNA reads TGTGCCAGCAGTCCTCTAGCGCTAGGGGCCAAAAACATTCAGTACTTC. Encoded protein: CASSPLALGAKNIQYF.

The rearrangement uses TRBV6-4 and TRBJ1-1, with 9 bases fitting TRBD1. Germline V gene sequence: CDR1 MRHNA, CDR2 SNTAGT. V lost 7 bases and J lost 8; bases outside the gene matches: 5. This CDR3 region has 12 residues. CDR3: CASNTGTGEAFF. CDR3 coding DNA: TGTGCCAGCAATACCGGGACAGGGGAAGCTTTCTTT.

The rearrangement uses TRBV7-8 and TRBJ2-1; 9 nucleotides agree with TRBD2. V shed 5 bases, J shed 9 bases, and the junction held 5 bases outside the gene matches. Per the germline V gene, CDR1 is SGHVS and CDR2 is FQNEAQ. The CDR3 is made up of 13 amino acids. CDR3 bases: TGTGCCAGCAGCCGCGGGGGGGGCGTTGAGCAGTTCTTC. Protein product: CASSRGGGVEQFF. Complete variable domain (other parts from reference TRBV7-8 and TRBJ2-1): GAGVSQSPRYKVAKRGQDVALRCDPISGHVSLFWYQQALGQGPEFLTYFQNEAQLDKSGLPSDRFFAERPEGSVSTLKIQRTQQEDSAVYLCASSRGGGVEQFFGPGTRLTVL.

Turning to this clone: One end of the junction fails to match germline, which may point to a read error. The V call is TRBV27, the J call TRBJ1-3, with no clear D. Looked up from germline, CDR1 is MNHEY and CDR2 is SMNVEV (reference sequence). CDR3 length equals 16 residues. CDR3 protein: CASSPTVLKSGNSIYF. The CDR3 nucleotides are TGTGCCAGCAGTCCCACGGTCCTTAAATCTGGAAACTCCATATATTTT.

This clone was counted once. V gene TRBV27 combines with J gene TRBJ2-6; D perhaps matches TRBD1 (5 bases). Looked up from germline, CDR1 is MNHEY and CDR2 is SMNVEV (reference sequence). Trimming took 6 bases from V and 3 from J, leaving 15 bases between them. The CDR3 is 16 residues long. The CDR3 sequence: CASSPMWGVGANVLTF. In DNA, the CDR3 is TGTGCCAGCAGCCCAATGTGGGGCGTTGGGGCCAACGTCCTGACTTTC.

The chain is built from TRBV7-9 and TRBJ2-5, with D tentatively TRBD2 (6 bases). Germline V gene lookup returns CDR1 SEHNR and CDR2 FQNEAQ (reference sequence). The V end was cut by 1 base, the J end by 5 bases, with 14 bases between. This CDR3 spans 15 amino acids. CDR3 DNA sequence: TGTGCCAGCAGCTTAGGCGGGGCCCTAGGGGAGACCCAGTACTTC. It encodes CASSLGGALGETQYF.

This clone has a single count. The rearrangement links TRBV10-2 to TRBJ2-2; D is unresolved. Germline lookup yields CDR1 WSHSY and CDR2 SAAADI. This CDR3 has 13 residues. Trimming took 2 bases from V and 6 from J, leaving 7 bases between them. In DNA, the CDR3 is TGCGCCAGCAGTGAGGGGCCCGCCGGGGAGCTGTTTTTT. This codes for CASSEGPAGELFF.

V and J are TRBV4-3 and TRBJ2-5, with a possible D match to TRBD2 (5 bases). V lost 4 bases and J lost 5, with 14 bases in between. This CDR3 spans 14 amino acids. Germline assignment: CDR1 LGHNA and CDR2 YSLEER. CDR3 DNA: TGCGCCAGCAGCCGAACTCTGGAGGTTGAGACCCAGTACTTC. This encodes CASSRTLEVETQYF.

The J gene is TRBJ2-1, the V gene TRBV7-9; D remains unclear. The ends were cut back, 5 bases at V and 0 bases at J, with 11 bases in the middle. CDR3 length: 15 amino acids. The germline V gene encodes CDR1 SEHNR and CDR2 FQNEAQ (reference sequence). The DNA for the CDR3 is TGTGCCAGCAGCCCTCCCCTAAGCTCCTACAATGAGCAGTTCTTC. Residues: CASSPPLSSYNEQFF.

This chain links TRBV10-1 with TRBJ1-2; a possible D gene is TRBD1 (5 bases). Between the trimmed V and J ends, which lost 6 bases and 8 bases, there was a span of 7 bases. The CDR3 consists of 10 residues. Germline V gene lookup returns CDR1 WNHNN and CDR2 SYGVQD (reference sequence). The CDR3 sequence: CASSEGGYTF. DNA of the CDR3: TGCGCCAGCAGCGAGGGGGGCTACACCTTC.

This clone was counted between two and nine times. The V gene is TRBV4-1, the J gene TRBJ2-7, with a possible D match to TRBD2 (6 bases). V gave up 3 bases and J gave up 4 bases, with 13 bases separating them. This CDR3 region has 14 residues. Germline lookup yields CDR1 MGHRA and CDR2 YSYEKL. The CDR3 is CASSQTIAGYEQYF. The CDR3, as DNA: TGCGCCAGCAGCCAGACTATTGCGGGATACGAGCAGTACTTC.

The J gene is TRBJ2-1, the V gene TRBV9, with 8 positions matching TRBD2. J gave up 9 bases and V 0 bases, and 5 bases lay outside the gene matches. CDR3 length: 14 amino acids. Germline assignment: CDR1 SGDLS and CDR2 YYNGEE. The CDR3 DNA sequence: TGTGCCAGCAGCGTAGGCGGGGGGCAGGGTGAGCAGTTCTTC. It codes for CASSVGGGQGEQFF.

The chain uses TRBV28 and TRBJ1-2; D may be TRBD1 (5 bases). Trimming shortened V by 6 bases and J by 2 bases, and 10 bases separated the two germline ends. Per germline, CDR1 MDHEN and CDR2 SYDVKM. This CDR3 region has 13 residues. The CDR3 region has the DNA TGTGCCAGCAGGGGGGACGCCAACTATGGCTACACCTTC. Its protein product is CASRGDANYGYTF.

The chain combines TRBV6-5 with TRBJ2-5; a weak D match, TRBD2 (5 bases). The CDR3 covers 15 residues. V was cut by 0 bases and J by 1 base, with 9 bases left in between. Germline V CDR1 and CDR2: MNHEY, SVGAGI. CDR3 in DNA: TGTGCCAGCAGTTACTCGTCCGGGGTCCAAGAGACCCAGTACTTC. Its protein is CASSYSSGVQETQYF.

Regarding this clone: Different DNA sequences within this sample yield the same CDR3. This chain links TRBV2 with TRBJ2-2, with TRBD1 matching over 8 bases. The CDR3 runs to 13 residues. V was pared by 6 bases and J by 5 bases, with 2 bases of the junction left unmatched. Germline lookup yields CDR1 SNHLY and CDR2 FYNNEI. CDR3 bases: TGTGCCAGCAGACAGGGGGAGACCGGGGAGCTGTTTTTT. It is translated as CASRQGETGELFF.

The chain recombines TRBV18 with TRBJ2-7; 10 bases fit TRBD2. Trimming cost V 2 bases and J 2 bases; bases outside gene matches: 6. CDR1 is KGHSH and CDR2 is LQKENI in the germline V gene. The CDR3 runs to 16 residues. CDR3 region: CASSPGLAGATYEQYF. Written as DNA, the CDR3 is TGTGCCAGCTCACCAGGGCTAGCGGGGGCTACCTACGAGCAGTACTTC. The variable domain in full, with the rest retrieved from reference TRBV18 and TRBJ2-7, is NAGVMQNPRHLVRRRGQEARLRCSPMKGHSHVYWYRQLPEEGLKFMVYLQKENIIDESGMPKERFSAEFPKEGPSILRIQQVVRGDSAAYFCASSPGLAGATYEQYFGPGTRLTVT.